The sequence of this TCR beta chain was determined in a study of cytomegalovirus exposure and HLA in healthy donors. For the study at large: Some 200 million T cells yielded 100 million or so unique TCR beta sequences, as an earlier analysis found. Points from the study as a whole: Reports described diagnosis of cytomegalovirus status by the classifier as highly specific and sensitive. Later, an analysis showed that TCR beta chains associated with HLA were more clonally expanded than others that were equally common. HLA restriction was apparent for most CMV-associated TCR beta chains in a later analysis.

Points on this clone: What it recognizes is unknown.

J lost 4 bases, V lost 5 bases, and 4 bases had no gene match. Germline V gene lookup returns CDR1 SGHAT and CDR2 FQNNGV. The length of the CDR3 is 14 residues. Both 60 Vbeta primers and 13 Jbeta primers went into the PCR. Measured with immunoSEQ multiplex PCR; TCRdb has only the in-frame clones, and not every one. The data show some 220,000 clones, 77% seen once. The rearrangement links TRBV11-2 to TRBJ2-7; TRBD1 agrees at 11 bases. Specimen: PBMCs. The receptor's source is a woman aged 60 to 75 in good health and CMV-seropositive. CDR3 sequence (DNA): TGTGCCAGCAGCCGCGGACAGGGGGCTTACGAGCAGTACTTC. This encodes CASSRGQGAYEQYF.